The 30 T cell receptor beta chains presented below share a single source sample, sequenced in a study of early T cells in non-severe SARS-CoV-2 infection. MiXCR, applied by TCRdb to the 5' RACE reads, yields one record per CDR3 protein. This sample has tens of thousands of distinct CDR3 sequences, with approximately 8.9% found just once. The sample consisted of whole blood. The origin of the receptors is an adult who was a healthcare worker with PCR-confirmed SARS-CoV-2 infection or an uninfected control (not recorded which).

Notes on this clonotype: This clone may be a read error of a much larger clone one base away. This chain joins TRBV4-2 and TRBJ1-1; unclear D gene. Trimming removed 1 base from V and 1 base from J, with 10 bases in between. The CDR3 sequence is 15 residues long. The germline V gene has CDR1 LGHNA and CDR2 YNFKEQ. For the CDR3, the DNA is TGTGCCAGCAGCCAAGTCAGAGCAACGAACACTGAAGCTTTCTTT. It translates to CASSQVRATNTEAFF.

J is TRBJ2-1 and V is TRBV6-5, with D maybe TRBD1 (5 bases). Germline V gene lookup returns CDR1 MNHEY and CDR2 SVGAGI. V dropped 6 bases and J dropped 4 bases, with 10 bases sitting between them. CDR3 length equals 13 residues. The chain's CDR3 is CASRQQEYNEQFF. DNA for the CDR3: TGTGCCAGCAGACAACAGGAATACAATGAGCAGTTCTTC.

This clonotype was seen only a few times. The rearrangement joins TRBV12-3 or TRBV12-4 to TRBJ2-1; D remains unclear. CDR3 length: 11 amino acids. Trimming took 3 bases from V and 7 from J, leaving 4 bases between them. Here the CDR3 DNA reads TGTGCCAGCAGTTTTAATAATGAGCAGTTCTTC. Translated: CASSFNNEQFF.

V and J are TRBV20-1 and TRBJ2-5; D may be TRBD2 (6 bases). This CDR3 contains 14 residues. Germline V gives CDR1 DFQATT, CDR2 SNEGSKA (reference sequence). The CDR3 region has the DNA TGCAGCGCGGCCCGCGGGGCCCAGGGAGAGACCCAGTACTTC. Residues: CSAARGAQGETQYF.

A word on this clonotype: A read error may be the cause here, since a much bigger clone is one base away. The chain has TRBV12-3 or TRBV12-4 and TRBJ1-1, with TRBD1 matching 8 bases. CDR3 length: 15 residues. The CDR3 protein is CASSPRQGMNTEASF. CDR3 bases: TGTGCCAGCAGTCCGAGACAGGGGATGAACACTGAAGCTTCCTTT.

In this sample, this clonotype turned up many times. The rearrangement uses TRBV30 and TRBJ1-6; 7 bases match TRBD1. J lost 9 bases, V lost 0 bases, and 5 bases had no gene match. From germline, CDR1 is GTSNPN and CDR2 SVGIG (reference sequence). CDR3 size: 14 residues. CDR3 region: CAWSVTGAISPLHF. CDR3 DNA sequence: TGTGCCTGGAGTGTAACAGGGGCCATTTCACCCCTCCACTTT.

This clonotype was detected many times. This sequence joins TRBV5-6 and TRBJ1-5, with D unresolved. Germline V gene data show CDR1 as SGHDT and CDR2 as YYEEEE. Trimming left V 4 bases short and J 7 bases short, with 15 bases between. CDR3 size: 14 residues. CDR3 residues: CASSPGWGDQPQHF. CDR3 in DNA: TGTGCCAGCAGCCCGGGGTGGGGTGACCAGCCCCAGCATTTT. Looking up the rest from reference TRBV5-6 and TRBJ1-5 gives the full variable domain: DAGVTQSPTHLIKTRGQQVTLRCSPKSGHDTVSWYQQALGQGPQFIFQYYEEEERQRGNFPDRFSGHQFPNYSSELNVNALLLGDSALYLCASSPGWGDQPQHFGDGTRLSIL.

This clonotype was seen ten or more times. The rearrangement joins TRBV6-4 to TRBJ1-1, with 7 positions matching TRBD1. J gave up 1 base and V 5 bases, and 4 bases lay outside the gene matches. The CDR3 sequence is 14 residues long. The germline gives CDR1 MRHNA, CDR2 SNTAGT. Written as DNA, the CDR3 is TGTGCCAGCAGTAGACAGGGTGCGAACACTGAAGCTTTCTTT. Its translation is CASSRQGANTEAFF.

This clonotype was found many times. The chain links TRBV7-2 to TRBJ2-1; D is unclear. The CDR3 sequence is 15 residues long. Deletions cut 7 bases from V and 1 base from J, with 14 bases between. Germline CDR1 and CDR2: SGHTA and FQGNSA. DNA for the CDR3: TGTGCCAGCAAGGCGCAGGACCATTCCTACAATGAGCAGTTCTTC. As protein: CASKAQDHSYNEQFF.

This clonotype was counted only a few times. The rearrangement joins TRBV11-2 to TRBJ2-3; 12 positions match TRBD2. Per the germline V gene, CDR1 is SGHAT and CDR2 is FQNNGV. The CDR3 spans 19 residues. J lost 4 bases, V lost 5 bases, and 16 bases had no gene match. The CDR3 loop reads CASSPPGLAGSTSADTQYF. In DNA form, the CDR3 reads TGTGCCAGCAGCCCGCCGGGACTAGCGGGTTCTACCTCGGCAGATACGCAGTATTTT.

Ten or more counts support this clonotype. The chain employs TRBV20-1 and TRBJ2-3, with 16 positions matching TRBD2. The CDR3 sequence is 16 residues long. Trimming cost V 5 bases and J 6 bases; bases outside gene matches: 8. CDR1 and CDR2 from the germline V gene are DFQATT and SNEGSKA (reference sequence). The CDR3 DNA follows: TGCAGTGCTGGCCAGGGACTAGCGGGGGGGAGGGATACGCAGTATTTT. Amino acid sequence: CSAGQGLAGGRDTQYF.

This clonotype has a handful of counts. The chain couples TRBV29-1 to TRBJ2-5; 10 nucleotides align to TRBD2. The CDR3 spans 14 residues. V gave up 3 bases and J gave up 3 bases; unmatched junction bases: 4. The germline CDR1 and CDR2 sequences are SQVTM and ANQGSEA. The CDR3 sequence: CSVDSGLAEETQYF. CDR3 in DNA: TGCAGCGTTGATAGCGGACTAGCGGAAGAGACCCAGTACTTC.

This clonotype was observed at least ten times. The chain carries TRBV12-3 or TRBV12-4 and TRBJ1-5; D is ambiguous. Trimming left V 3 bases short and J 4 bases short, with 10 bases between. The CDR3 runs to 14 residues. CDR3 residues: CASSFLVTNQPQHF. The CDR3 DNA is TGTGCCAGCAGTTTCCTCGTCACGAATCAGCCCCAGCATTTT.

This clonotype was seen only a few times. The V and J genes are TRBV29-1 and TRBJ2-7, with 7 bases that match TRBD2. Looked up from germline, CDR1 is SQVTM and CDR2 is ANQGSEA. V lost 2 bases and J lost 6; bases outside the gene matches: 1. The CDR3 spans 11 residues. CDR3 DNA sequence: TGCAGCGTTGAAAAGCGGGGCGAGCAGTACTTC. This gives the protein CSVEKRGEQYF.

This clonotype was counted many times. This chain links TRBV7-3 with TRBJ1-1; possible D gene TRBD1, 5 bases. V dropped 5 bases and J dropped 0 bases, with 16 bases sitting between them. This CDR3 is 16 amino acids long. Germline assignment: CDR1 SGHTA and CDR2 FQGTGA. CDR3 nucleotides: TGTGCCAGCAGCCTCCAGGGTTTAGGGGTGAACACTGAAGCTTTCTTT. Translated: CASSLQGLGVNTEAFF.

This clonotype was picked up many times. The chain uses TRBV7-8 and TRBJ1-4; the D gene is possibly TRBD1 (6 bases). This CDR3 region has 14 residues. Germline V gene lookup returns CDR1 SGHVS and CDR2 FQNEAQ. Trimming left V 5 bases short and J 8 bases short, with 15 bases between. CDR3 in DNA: TGTGCCAGCAGCCTTTCCAGGGGCTGGGAAAAACTGTTTTTT. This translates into CASSLSRGWEKLFF.

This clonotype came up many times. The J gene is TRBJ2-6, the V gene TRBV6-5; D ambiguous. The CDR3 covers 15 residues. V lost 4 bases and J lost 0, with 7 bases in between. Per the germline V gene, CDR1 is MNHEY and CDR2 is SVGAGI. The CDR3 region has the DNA TGTGCCAGCAGTTTTTGGAGCTCTGGGGCCAACGTCCTGACTTTC. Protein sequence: CASSFWSSGANVLTF.

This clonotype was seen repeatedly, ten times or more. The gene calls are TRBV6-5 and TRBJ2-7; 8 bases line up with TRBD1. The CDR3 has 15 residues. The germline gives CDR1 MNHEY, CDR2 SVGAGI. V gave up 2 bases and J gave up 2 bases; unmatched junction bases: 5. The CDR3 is CASSYGPGGAYEQYF. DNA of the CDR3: TGTGCCAGCAGTTACGGGCCAGGGGGCGCCTACGAGCAGTACTTC.

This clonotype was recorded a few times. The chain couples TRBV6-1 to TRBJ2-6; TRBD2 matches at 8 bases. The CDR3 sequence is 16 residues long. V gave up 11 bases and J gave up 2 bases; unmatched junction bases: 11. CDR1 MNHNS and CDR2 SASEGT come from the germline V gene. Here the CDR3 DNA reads TGTGCCTCCAGGCGGGGGGCGCAGACTGGGGCCAACGTCCTGACTTTC. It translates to CASRRGAQTGANVLTF.

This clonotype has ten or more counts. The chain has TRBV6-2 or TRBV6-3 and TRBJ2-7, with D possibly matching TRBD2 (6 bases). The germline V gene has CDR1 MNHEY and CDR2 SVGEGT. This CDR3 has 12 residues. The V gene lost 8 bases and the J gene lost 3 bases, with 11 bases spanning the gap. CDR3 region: CASRASDYEQYF. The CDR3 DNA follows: TGTGCCAGCCGGGCTAGCGACTACGAGCAGTACTTC.

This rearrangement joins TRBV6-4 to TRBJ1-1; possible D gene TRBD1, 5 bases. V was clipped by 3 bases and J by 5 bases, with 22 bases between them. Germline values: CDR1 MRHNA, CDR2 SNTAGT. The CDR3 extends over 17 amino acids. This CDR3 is CASSELPGTERETEAFF. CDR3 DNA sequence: TGTGCCAGCAGTGAGTTGCCCGGGACGGAGCGGGAGACTGAAGCTTTCTTT.

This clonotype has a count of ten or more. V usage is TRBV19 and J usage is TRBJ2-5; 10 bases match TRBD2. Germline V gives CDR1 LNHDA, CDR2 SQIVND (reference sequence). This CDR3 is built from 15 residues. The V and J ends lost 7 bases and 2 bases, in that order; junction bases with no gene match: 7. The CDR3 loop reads CASTPSGGPQETQYF. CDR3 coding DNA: TGTGCCAGTACCCCTAGCGGGGGCCCACAAGAGACCCAGTACTTC.

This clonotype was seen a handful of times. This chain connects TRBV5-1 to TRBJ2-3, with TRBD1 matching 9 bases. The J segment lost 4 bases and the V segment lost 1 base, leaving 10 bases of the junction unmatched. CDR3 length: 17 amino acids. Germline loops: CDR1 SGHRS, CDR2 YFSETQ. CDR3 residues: CASSLPRTGGRADTQYF. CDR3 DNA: TGCGCCAGCAGCTTGCCTCGAACAGGGGGCCGGGCAGATACGCAGTATTTT.

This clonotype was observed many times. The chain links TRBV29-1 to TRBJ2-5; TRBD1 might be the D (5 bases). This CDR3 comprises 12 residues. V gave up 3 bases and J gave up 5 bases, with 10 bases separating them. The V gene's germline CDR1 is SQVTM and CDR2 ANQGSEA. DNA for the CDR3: TGCAGCGTTGACCCCCAGGGTGAGACCCAGTACTTC. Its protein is CSVDPQGETQYF.

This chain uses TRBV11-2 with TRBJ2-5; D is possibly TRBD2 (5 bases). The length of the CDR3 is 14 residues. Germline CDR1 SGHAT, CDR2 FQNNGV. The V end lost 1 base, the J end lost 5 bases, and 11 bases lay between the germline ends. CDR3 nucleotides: TGTGCCAGCAGCTTAGGACCTAGCAGGGAGACCCAGTACTTC. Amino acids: CASSLGPSRETQYF.

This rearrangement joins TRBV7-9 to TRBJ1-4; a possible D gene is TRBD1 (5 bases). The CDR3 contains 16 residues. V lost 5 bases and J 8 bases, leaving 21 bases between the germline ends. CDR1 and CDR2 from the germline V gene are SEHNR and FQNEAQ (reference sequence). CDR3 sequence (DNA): TGTGCCAGCAGCCAAAGGGCGACAGATCTCGGCGAAAAACTGTTTTTT. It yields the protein CASSQRATDLGEKLFF.

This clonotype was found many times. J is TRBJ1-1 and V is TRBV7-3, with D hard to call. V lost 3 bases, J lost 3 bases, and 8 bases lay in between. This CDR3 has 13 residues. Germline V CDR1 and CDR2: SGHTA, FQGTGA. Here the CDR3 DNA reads TGTGCCAGCAGCTTCCAACGTGACACTGAAGCTTTCTTT. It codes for CASSFQRDTEAFF.

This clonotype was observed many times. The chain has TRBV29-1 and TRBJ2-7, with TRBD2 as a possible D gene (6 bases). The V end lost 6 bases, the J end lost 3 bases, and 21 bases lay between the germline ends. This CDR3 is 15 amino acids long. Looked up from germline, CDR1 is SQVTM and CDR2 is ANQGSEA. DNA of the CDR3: TGCAGCGTCAAGCGTGGGGGGAACTCCAACTACGAGCAGTACTTC. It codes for CSVKRGGNSNYEQYF.

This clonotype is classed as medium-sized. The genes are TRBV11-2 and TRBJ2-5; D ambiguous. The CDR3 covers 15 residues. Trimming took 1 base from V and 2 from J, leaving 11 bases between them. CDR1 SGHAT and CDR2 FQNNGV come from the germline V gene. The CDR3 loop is CASSLGWVAQETQYF. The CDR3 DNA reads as TGTGCCAGCAGCTTAGGTTGGGTGGCACAAGAGACCCAGTACTTC.

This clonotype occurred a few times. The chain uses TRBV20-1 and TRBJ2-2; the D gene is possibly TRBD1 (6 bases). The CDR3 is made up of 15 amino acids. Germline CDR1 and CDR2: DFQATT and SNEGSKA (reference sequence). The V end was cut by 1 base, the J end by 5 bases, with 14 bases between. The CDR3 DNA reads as TGCAGTGCTAGAGTCCCGACAGGCAGAACCGGGGAGCTGTTTTTT. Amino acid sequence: CSARVPTGRTGELFF.